This T cell receptor (beta chain) was sequenced for a study of identical twins. The cDNA had a unique molecular identifier and a template-switch universal primer site. Each CDR3 protein is one row after TCRdb ran MiXCR on the 5' RACE reads. The sample lists some 690,000 distinct CDR3 sequences, 21% occurring once. Between the trimmed V and J ends, which lost 1 base and 4 bases, there was a span of 14 bases. The CDR3 loop spans 16 amino acids. Per germline, CDR1 SGHRS and CDR2 YFSETQ. This clonotype has only a few counts. A further study also used this sample, focusing on T cells expressing NK-cell markers. Per that paper: Several donors likewise had their CD3+CD56-NKG2C+ fraction led by these clonotypes.

The clonotype was recovered from a woman aged 18-35 years in good health. The chain recombines TRBV5-1 with TRBJ2-2; D possibly corresponds to TRBD2 (6 bases). The sequenced sample was PBMCs. The chain's CDR3 is CASSLPGPGGTGELFF. The CDR3 nucleotides are TGCGCCAGCAGCTTGCCCGGACCCGGGGGCACCGGGGAGCTGTTTTTT.